The next 12 T cell receptor beta chains were all read from a single sample in a study of blood T cell repertoires in COVID-19. Generated by immunoSEQ multiplex PCR, the TCRdb table keeps only in-frame clones and is missing some. Among around 57,000 clones listed, roughly three quarters were seen once. The sample was peripheral blood. Receptor source: a woman aged 70-85 years with acute or convalescent COVID-19.

The chain is built from TRBV15 and TRBJ1-1, with D unresolved. Germline CDR1 and CDR2: LNHNV and YYDKDF (reference sequence). Trimming stripped 1 base from V and 6 bases from J, with 18 bases between. The CDR3 length is 16 residues. CDR3 protein: CATSRVGVVGVPEAFF. In DNA, the CDR3 is TGTGCCACCAGCAGAGTGGGAGTCGTCGGGGTTCCTGAAGCTTTCTTT.

This chain uses TRBV25-1 with TRBJ1-1, with D tentatively TRBD1 (6 bases). The germline V and J ends were trimmed by 7 bases and 6 bases, with 21 bases remaining between them. Per the germline V gene, CDR1 is MGHDK and CDR2 is SYGVNS. The CDR3 contains 15 residues. CDR3 in DNA: TGTGCCAGCATGCCCAATCGAGGGGGGGGCTCTGAAGCTTTCTTT. Residues: CASMPNRGGGSEAFF.

The chain has TRBV30 and TRBJ1-2; possibly TRBD1 for D (5 bases). V lost 3 bases and J 0 bases, leaving 8 bases between the germline ends. Germline assignment: CDR1 GTSNPN and CDR2 SVGIG (reference sequence). The CDR3 spans 13 residues. This chain's CDR3 is CAWRTDTNYGYTF. In DNA, the CDR3 is TGTGCCTGGAGGACAGATACTAACTATGGCTACACCTTC.

The chain joins TRBV6-4 to TRBJ1-1, with TRBD1 matching over 7 bases. With 10 bases clipped from V and 7 bases from J, the junction kept 9 bases outside the gene matches. The germline CDR1 and CDR2 sequences are MRHNA and SNTAGT. This CDR3 region has 12 residues. The CDR3: CATATGLDEAFF. CDR3 nucleotide sequence: TGTGCCACCGCGACAGGGTTGGATGAAGCTTTCTTT.

The rearrangement uses TRBV12-3 or TRBV12-4 and TRBJ1-5, with D possibly being TRBD1 (5 bases). V was clipped by 3 bases and J by 6 bases, with 9 bases between them. The CDR3 has 13 residues. The CDR3 loop is CASSLGGGQPQHF. The CDR3 nucleotides read TGTGCCAGCAGTTTGGGGGGAGGTCAGCCCCAGCATTTT.

This clone appeared once. The chain uses TRBV4-1 and TRBJ2-3, with 9 nucleotides matching TRBD2. CDR1 MGHRA and CDR2 YSYEKL come from the germline V gene. The length of the CDR3 is 17 residues. The junction had 8 bases not matched to a gene; V was cut back by 4 bases and J by 0 bases. The CDR3 nucleotides are TGCGCCAGCAGCCCGGGACTAGCCTATTCTAGCACAGATACGCAGTATTTT. This sequence encodes CASSPGLAYSSTDTQYF.

The V gene is TRBV4-1, the J gene TRBJ2-4; TRBD1 might be the D (5 bases). Trimming pared 5 bases from V and 2 bases from J, leaving 16 bases between. The CDR3 has 16 amino acids. Germline V gene lookup returns CDR1 MGHRA and CDR2 YSYEKL. The CDR3 DNA reads as TGCGCCAGCAGCGAAGGGCCCGGACACACCAAAAACATTCAGTACTTC. As protein: CASSEGPGHTKNIQYF.

The chain links TRBV7-2 to TRBJ2-3; possibly TRBD1 for D (6 bases). Germline assignment: CDR1 SGHTA and CDR2 FQGNSA. Trimming stripped 4 bases from V and 4 bases from J, with 21 bases between. The CDR3 has 17 residues. The CDR3 bases are TGTGCCAGCAGCTACCAGTCTGGGGGCCGGGTAGCAGATACGCAGTATTTT. This sequence encodes CASSYQSGGRVADTQYF.

The CDR3 DNA is TGTGCCACCAGCAGAGATTTGGGGGGTGAAGAGACCCAGTACTTC. Translation gives CATSRDLGGEETQYF. The chain recombines TRBV15 with TRBJ2-5, with D perhaps matching TRBD2 (6 bases). From germline, CDR1 is LNHNV and CDR2 YYDKDF (reference sequence). V was shortened by 0 bases and J by 3 bases, with 11 bases between the two germline ends. This CDR3 region has 15 residues. The full variable domain, its missing parts supplied by reference TRBV15 and TRBJ2-5, is DAMVIQNPRYQVTQFGKPVTLSCSQTLNHNVMYWYQQKSSQAPKLLFHYYDKDFNNEADTPDNFQSRRPNTSFCFLDIRSPGLGDTAMYLCATSRDLGGEETQYFGPGTRLLVL.

V and J are TRBV28 and TRBJ1-1; D uncertain. The germline V gene has CDR1 MDHEN and CDR2 SYDVKM. The CDR3 contains 14 residues. Deletions cut 6 bases from V and 3 bases from J, with 14 bases between. This CDR3 is CASSDGVGYTEAFF. In nucleotides, the CDR3 is TGTGCCAGCAGCGACGGGGTAGGGTACACTGAAGCTTTCTTT.

The V and J genes are TRBV7-9 and TRBJ2-7, with D uncertain. In germline, CDR1 is SEHNR, CDR2 FQNEAQ (reference sequence). The V end lost 2 bases, the J end lost 5 bases, and 7 bases lay between the germline ends. This CDR3 has 12 amino acids. In DNA, the CDR3 is TGTGCCAGCAGCTTACTTCTAGACGAGCAGTACTTC. It translates to CASSLLLDEQYF.

The V and J genes are TRBV3-1 (or the pseudogene TRBV3-2) and TRBJ2-1, with unresolved D. This CDR3 region has 14 residues. V was clipped by 1 base and J by 4 bases, with 8 bases between them. Germline assignment: CDR1 LGHDT and CDR2 YNNKEL (reference sequence). Here the CDR3 reads CASSQGPVYNEQFF. The CDR3 DNA reads TGTGCCAGCAGCCAAGGGCCAGTTTACAATGAGCAGTTCTTC.